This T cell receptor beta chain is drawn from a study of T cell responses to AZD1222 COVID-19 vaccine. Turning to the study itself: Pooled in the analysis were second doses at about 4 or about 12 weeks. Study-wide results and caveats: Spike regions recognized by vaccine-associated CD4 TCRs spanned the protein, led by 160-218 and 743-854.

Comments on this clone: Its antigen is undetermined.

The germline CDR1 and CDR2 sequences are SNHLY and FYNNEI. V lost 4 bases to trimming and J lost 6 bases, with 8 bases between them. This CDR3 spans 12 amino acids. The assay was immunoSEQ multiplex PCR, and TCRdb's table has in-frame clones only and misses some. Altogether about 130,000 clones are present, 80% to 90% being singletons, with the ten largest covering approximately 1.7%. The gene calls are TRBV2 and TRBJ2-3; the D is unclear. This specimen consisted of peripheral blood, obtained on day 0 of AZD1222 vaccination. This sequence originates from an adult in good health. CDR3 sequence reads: CASSVGMDTQYF. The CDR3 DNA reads TGTGCCAGCAGTGTTGGTATGGATACGCAGTATTTT.